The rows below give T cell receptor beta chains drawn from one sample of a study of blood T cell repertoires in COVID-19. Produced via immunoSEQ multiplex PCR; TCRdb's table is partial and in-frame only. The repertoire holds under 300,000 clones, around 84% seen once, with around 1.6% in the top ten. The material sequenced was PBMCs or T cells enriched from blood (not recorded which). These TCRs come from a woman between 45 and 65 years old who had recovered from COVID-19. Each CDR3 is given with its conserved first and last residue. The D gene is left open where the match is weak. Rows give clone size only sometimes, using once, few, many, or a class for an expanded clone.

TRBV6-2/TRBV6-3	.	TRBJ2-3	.	CASSNPGLYTDTQYF	TGTGCCAGCAGTAATCCGGGACTGTACACAGATACGCAGTATTTT
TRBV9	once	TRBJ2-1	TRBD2	CASSQGGLAGDEQFF	TGTGCCAGCAGCCAGGGAGGTCTAGCGGGAGACGAGCAGTTCTTC
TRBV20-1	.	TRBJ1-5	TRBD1	CSASQQGANQPQHF	TGCAGTGCTAGTCAACAGGGGGCTAATCAGCCCCAGCATTTT
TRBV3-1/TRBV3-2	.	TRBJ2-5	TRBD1	CASRPQGARETQYF	TGTGCCAGCAGACCCCAGGGGGCGCGGGAGACCCAGTACTTC
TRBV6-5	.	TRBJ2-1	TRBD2	CASRGSGIYNEQFF	TGTGCCAGCAGGGGTAGCGGGATCTACAATGAGCAGTTCTTC
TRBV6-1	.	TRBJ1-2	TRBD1	CASSGMSVPTGDFHYGYTF	TGTGCCAGCAGTGGAATGAGTGTTCCGACAGGGGATTTTCACTATGGCTACACCTTC
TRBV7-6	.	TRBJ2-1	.	CASSLAGSGPEDEQFF	TGTGCCAGCAGCTTAGCGGGCAGCGGGCCAGAGGATGAGCAGTTCTTC
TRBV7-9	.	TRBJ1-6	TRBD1	CASSLTGVGSPLHF	TGTGCCAGCAGCCTAACAGGGGTAGGTTCACCCCTCCACTTT
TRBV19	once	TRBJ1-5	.	CASRSQGNNQPQHF	TGTGCCAGTAGGTCCCAGGGGAACAATCAGCCCCAGCATTTT
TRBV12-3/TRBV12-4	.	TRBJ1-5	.	CASRVGGNQPQHF	TGTGCCAGCAGAGTCGGGGGCAATCAGCCCCAGCATTTT
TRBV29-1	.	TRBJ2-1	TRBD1	CSVGRTGANNEQFF	TGCAGCGTGGGACGGACAGGTGCAAACAATGAGCAGTTCTTC
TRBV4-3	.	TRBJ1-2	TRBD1	CASSQGTPGQGDYGYTF	TGCGCCAGCAGCCAAGGTACGCCTGGACAGGGAGACTATGGCTACACCTTC
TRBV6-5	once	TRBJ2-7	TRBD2	CASSYFRTSGSVEQYF	TGTGCCAGCAGTTACTTTCGGACTAGCGGGAGTGTAGAGCAGTACTTC
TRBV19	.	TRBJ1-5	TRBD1	CASDYGTGDNQPQHF	TGTGCCAGCGATTACGGGACAGGGGATAATCAGCCCCAGCATTTT
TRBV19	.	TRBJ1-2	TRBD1	CASSSTGAVAYGYTF	TGTGCCAGTAGTAGCACAGGGGCAGTAGCCTATGGCTACACCTTC
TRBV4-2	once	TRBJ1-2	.	CASSQAPAGIYYGYTF	TGTGCCAGCAGCCAAGCCCCCGCAGGGATATACTATGGCTACACCTTC
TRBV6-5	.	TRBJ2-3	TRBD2	CASSSGLAVTDTQYF	TGTGCCAGCTCCTCGGGACTAGCGGTCACAGATACGCAGTATTTT
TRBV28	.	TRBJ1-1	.	CATGIPLGYTEAFF	TGTGCCACGGGGATTCCCCTGGGATACACTGAAGCTTTCTTT
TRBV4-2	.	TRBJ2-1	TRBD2	CASSQGTSGEPYNEQFF	TGTGCCAGCAGCCAAGGGACTAGCGGAGAGCCTTACAATGAGCAGTTCTTC
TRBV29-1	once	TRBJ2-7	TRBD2	CSVDTNAGGSKYEQYF	TGCAGCGTTGATACCAACGCGGGGGGGTCCAAGTACGAGCAGTACTTC
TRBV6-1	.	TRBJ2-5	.	CASSDSSAGTETQYF	TGTGCCAGCAGTGATTCTAGTGCCGGAACCGAGACCCAGTACTTC
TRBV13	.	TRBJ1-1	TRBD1	CATKKTGSLTEAFF	TGTGCCACGAAGAAGACAGGGTCTCTAACTGAAGCTTTCTTT
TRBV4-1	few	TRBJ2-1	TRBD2	CASSQVSGRGIDEQFF	TGCGCCAGCAGCCAAGTTAGCGGGAGGGGGATCGATGAGCAGTTCTTC
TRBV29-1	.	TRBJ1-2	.	CSVEDLGGGVHYGYTF	TGCAGCGTTGAAGATCTCGGCGGGGGCGTGCACTATGGCTACACCTTC
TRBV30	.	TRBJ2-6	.	CAWSGGLKISGANVLTF	TGTGCCTGGAGTGGGGGGCTCAAGATATCTGGGGCCAACGTCCTGACTTTC
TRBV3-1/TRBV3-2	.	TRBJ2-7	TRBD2	CASSQAGLVYEQYF	TGTGCCAGCAGCCAGGCGGGACTAGTTTACGAGCAGTACTTC
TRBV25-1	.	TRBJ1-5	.	CASSDSSNQPQHF	TGTGCCAGCAGCGACAGTAGCAATCAGCCCCAGCATTTT
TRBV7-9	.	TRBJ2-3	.	CASSYGDRKTDTQYF	TGTGCCAGCAGCTACGGAGACAGGAAAACAGATACGCAGTATTTT
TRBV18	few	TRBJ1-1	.	CASSPANLGRRGNEAFF	TGTGCCAGCTCACCTGCCAATCTGGGGCGCAGGGGCAATGAAGCTTTCTTT
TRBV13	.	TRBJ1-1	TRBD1	CASSLRQGGNTEAFF	TGTGCCAGCAGCTTAAGACAGGGGGGGAACACTGAAGCTTTCTTT
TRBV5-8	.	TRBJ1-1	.	CASSLGYRANTEAFF	TGTGCCAGCAGCTTGGGGTACAGGGCGAACACTGAAGCTTTCTTT
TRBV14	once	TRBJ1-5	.	CASSQQGNNQPQHF	TGTGCCAGCAGCCAACAGGGGAACAATCAGCCCCAGCATTTT
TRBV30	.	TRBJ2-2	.	CAWTLDRSGELFF	TGTGCCTGGACGCTAGATCGGTCCGGGGAGCTGTTTTTT